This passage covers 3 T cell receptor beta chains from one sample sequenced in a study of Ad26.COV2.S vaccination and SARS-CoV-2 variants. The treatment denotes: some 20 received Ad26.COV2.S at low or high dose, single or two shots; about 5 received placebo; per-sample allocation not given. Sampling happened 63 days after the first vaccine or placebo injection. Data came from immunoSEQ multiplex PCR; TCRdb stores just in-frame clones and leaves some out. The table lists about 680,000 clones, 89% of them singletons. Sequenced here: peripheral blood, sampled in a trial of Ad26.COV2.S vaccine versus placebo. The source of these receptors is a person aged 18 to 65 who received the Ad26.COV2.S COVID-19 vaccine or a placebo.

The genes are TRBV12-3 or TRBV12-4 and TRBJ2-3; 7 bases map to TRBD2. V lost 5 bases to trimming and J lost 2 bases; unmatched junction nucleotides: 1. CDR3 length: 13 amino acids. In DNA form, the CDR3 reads TGTGCCAGCAGTCGGGACTACACAGATACGCAGTATTTT. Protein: CASSRDYTDTQYF.

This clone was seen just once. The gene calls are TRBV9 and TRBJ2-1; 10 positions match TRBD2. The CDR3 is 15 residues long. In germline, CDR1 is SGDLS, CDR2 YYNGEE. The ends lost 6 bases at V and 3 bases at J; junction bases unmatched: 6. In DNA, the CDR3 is TGTGCCAGCACCCTAGGACTAGCGGACTACAATGAGCAGTTCTTC. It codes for CASTLGLADYNEQFF.

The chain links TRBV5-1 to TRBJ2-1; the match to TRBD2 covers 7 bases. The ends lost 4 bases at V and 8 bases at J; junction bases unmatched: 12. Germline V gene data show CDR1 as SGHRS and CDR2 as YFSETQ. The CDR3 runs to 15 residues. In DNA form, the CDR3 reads TGCGCCAGCAGCGTAGCTTCCGGGACTACCGATGAGCAGTTCTTC. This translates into CASSVASGTTDEQFF.